The sequence of this TCR beta chain was determined in a study of blood T cell repertoires in COVID-19. Per the germline V gene, CDR1 is SGHRS and CDR2 is YFSETQ. The trim removed 0 bases at V and 8 bases at J, leaving 7 bases unmatched. The CDR3 has 17 residues. Participant-reported clinical history was the basis for cohort assignment. This table comes from immunoSEQ multiplex PCR, and its TCRdb copy is limited to in-frame clones, with some not included. The data show hundreds of thousands of clones, more than 75% seen once. Material for sequencing was PBMCs or T cells enriched from blood (not recorded which). This clonotype originated in a woman in her 40s with acute COVID-19. The chain employs TRBV5-1 and TRBJ2-1; TRBD2 agrees at 14 bases. The DNA of the CDR3 is TGCGCCAGCAGCTTGGCGACCGGGACTAGCGGGAGCCATGAGCAGTTCTTC. This translates into CASSLATGTSGSHEQFF.